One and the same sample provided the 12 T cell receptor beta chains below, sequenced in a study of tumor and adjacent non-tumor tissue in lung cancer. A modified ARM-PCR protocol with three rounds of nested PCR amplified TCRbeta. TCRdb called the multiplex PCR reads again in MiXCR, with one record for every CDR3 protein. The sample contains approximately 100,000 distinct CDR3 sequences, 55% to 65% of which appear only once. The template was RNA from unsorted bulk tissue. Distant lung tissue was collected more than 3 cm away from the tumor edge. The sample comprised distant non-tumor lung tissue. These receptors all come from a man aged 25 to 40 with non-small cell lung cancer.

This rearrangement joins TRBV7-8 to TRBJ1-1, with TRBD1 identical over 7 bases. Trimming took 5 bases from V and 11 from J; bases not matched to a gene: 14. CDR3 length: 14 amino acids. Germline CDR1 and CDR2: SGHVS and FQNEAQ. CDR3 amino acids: CASSQLEGAMRAFF. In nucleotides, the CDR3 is TGTGCCAGCAGCCAATTGGAGGGGGCAATGAGGGCTTTCTTT.

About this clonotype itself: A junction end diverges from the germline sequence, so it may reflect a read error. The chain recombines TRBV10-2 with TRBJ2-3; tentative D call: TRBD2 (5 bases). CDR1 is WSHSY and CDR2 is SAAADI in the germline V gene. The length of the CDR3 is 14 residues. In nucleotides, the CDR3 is TGCGCGAGCAGTTTGGACTCAGGCACAGATACGCAGTATTTT. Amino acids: CASSLDSGTDTQYF.

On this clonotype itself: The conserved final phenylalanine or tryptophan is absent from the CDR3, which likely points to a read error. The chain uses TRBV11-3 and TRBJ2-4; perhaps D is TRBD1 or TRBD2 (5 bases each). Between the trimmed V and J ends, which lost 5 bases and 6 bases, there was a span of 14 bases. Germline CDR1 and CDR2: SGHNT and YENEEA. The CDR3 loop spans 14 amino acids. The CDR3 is CASSRWDQGNIQYS. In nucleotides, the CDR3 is TGTGCCAGCAGCAGATGGGACCAAGGAAACATTCAGTACTCC.

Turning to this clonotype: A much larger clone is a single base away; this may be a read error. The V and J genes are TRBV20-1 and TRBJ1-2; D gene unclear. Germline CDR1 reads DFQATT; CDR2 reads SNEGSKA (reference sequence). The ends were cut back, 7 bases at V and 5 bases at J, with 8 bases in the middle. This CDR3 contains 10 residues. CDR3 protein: CSVVEYGYTF. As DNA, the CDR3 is TGCAGTGTGGTAGAGTATGGCTACACCTTC.

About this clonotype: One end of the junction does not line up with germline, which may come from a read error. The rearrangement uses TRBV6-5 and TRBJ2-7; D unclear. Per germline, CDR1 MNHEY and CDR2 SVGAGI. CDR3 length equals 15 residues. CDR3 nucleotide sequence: TGTGTCAGCAGCTTGATTCCGGGCAGTTTCTACGAGCAGTACTTC. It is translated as CVSSLIPGSFYEQYF.

CDR3 region: CASSVVGGSTDTQYF. The DNA for the CDR3 is TGTGCCAGCAGCGTAGTCGGGGGATCCACAGATACGCAGTATTTT. V gene TRBV9 combines with J gene TRBJ2-3; D may be TRBD2 (6 bases). The CDR3 is 15 residues long. CDR1 is SGDLS, CDR2 YYNGEE, per germline. Trimming took off 0 bases at V and 2 bases at J, with 10 bases between the two ends.

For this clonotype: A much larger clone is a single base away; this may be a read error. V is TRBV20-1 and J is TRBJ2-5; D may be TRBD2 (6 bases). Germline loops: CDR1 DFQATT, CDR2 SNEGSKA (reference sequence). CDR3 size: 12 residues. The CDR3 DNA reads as TGCACTGCTGAGGTGACTAGGGAGACCCAGTACTTC. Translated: CTAEVTRETQYF.

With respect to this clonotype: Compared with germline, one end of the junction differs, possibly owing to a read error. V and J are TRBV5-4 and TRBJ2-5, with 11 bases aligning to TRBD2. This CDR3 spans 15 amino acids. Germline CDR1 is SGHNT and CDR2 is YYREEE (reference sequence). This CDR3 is CASNLTTSGREIQYF. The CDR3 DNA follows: TGTGCCAGCAACCTTACTACTAGCGGGAGAGAGATCCAGTACTTC.

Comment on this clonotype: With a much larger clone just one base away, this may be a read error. CDR3 nucleotides: TGCGCCAGCAGCCAAGGACGGGGGGGGGGAACTGAAGCTTTCTTT. Translating it yields CASSQGRGGGTEAFF. V gene TRBV4-1 combines with J gene TRBJ1-1; D perhaps matches TRBD1 (5 bases). Germline V gene sequence: CDR1 MGHRA, CDR2 YSYEKL. This CDR3 has 15 amino acids. V was cut by 1 base and J by 5 bases, with 14 bases left in between.

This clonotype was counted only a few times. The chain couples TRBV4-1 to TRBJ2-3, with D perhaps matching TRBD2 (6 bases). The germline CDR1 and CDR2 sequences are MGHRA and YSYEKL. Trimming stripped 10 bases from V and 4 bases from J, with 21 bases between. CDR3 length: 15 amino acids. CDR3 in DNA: TGCGCCAATAGCCAAGATCGGAGGGGTGCAGATACGCAGTATTTT. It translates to CANSQDRRGADTQYF.

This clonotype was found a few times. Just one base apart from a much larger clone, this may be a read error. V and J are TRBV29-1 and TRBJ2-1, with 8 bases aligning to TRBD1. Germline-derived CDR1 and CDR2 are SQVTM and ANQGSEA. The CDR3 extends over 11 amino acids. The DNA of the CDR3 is TGCAACGTTGAAAAGGACAGGGCGCAGTTCTTC. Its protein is CNVEKDRAQFF.

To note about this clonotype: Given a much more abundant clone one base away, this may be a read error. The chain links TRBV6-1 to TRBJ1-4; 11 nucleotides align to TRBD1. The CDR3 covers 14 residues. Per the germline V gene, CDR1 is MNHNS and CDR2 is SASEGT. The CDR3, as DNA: TGTGCCAGCGAGAGGGGACAGGGGGATGAAAGACTGTTTTTT. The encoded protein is CASERGQGDERLFF.